These 14 T cell receptor beta chains originate from one sample sequenced in a study of high-grade serous ovarian cancer treatment subgroups. Tumor samples were taken before definitive surgery or chemotherapy. Method: immunoSEQ multiplex PCR; TCRdb's copy keeps in-frame clones and lacks some. The data contain 5,800 or so clones, about three quarters of them singletons. Source material: tumor tissue. These receptors all stem from a human donor with high-grade serous ovarian cancer.

The rearrangement uses TRBV5-8 and TRBJ2-4; a weak D match, TRBD2 (6 bases). V lost 4 bases to trimming and J lost 9 bases, with 17 bases between them. CDR1 and CDR2 (germline): SGHTS, YDEGEE. The CDR3 totals 14 residues. Here the CDR3 reads CASSLPSAAGIQYF. CDR3 bases: TGTGCCAGCAGCCTCCCTAGCGCCGCCGGCATTCAGTACTTC. Using reference TRBV5-8 and TRBJ2-4 for the parts outside the CDR3, the full variable domain is EAGVTQSPTHLIKTRGQQATLRCSPISGHTSVYWYQQALGLGLQFLLWYDEGEERNRGNFPPRFSGRQFPNYSSELNVNALELEDSALYLCASSLPSAAGIQYFGAGTRLSVL.

The chain combines TRBV9 with TRBJ1-1; 9 bases map to TRBD1. CDR1 SGDLS and CDR2 YYNGEE come from the germline V gene. V dropped 0 bases and J dropped 3; count of bases not matched to a gene: 6. The CDR3 consists of 16 residues. CDR3 sequence reads: CASSVVSGTGYTEAFF. Here the CDR3 DNA reads TGTGCCAGCAGCGTAGTTTCCGGGACAGGGTACACTGAAGCTTTCTTT.

J is TRBJ2-5 and V is TRBV27; D call uncertain. The J call is in doubt because the DNA end fits TRBJ2-7 better. The CDR3 totals 14 residues. From germline, CDR1 is MNHEY and CDR2 SMNVEV (reference sequence). The CDR3 DNA is TGTGCCAGCAGTGGGCAGGAAAGCTCCTACGAGCAGTACTTC. Translated, it gives CASSGQESSYEQYF.

This chain connects TRBV28 to TRBJ2-3; 9 bases fit TRBD2. Germline CDR1 MDHEN, CDR2 SYDVKM. This CDR3 region has 19 residues. V gave up 2 bases and J gave up 2 bases; unmatched junction bases: 14. Written as DNA, the CDR3 is TGTGCCAGCAGTTTAAGGAGTGGGGGTCTAGCGGGACCCACAGATACGCAGTATTTT. Translated, it gives CASSLRSGGLAGPTDTQYF.

This chain joins TRBV7-2 and TRBJ2-7; D not resolved. The CDR3 has 12 amino acids. V lost 8 bases to trimming and J lost 0 bases, with 8 bases between them. The germline CDR1 and CDR2 sequences are SGHTA and FQGNSA. The CDR3, as DNA: TGTGCCAGCTGTTCCAGCTCCTACGAGCAGTACTTC. It translates to CASCSSSYEQYF.

The chain joins TRBV14 to TRBJ2-3; D is uncertain. V gave up 4 bases and J gave up 2 bases, with 19 bases separating them. Per germline, CDR1 SGHDN and CDR2 FVKESK. The CDR3 is made up of 17 amino acids. For the CDR3, the DNA is TGTGCCAGCAGCCCCCCTGCCTTAGATGGTTTCACAGATACGCAGTATTTT. Amino acid sequence: CASSPPALDGFTDTQYF.

The V gene is TRBV7-9, the J gene TRBJ2-3; 10 nucleotides match TRBD2. V lost 2 bases to trimming and J lost 1 base; unmatched junction nucleotides: 0. This CDR3 region has 15 residues. Germline V gene sequence: CDR1 SEHNR, CDR2 FQNEAQ (reference sequence). CDR3 sequence reads: CASSLTSGGTDTQYF. The CDR3 region has the DNA TGTGCCAGCAGCTTAACTAGCGGGGGCACAGATACGCAGTATTTT.

J is TRBJ2-3 and V is TRBV5-4; a possible D gene is TRBD2 (6 bases). CDR1 is SGHNT and CDR2 is YYREEE in the germline V gene (reference sequence). V gave up 0 bases and J gave up 0 bases, with 11 bases separating them. The CDR3 length is 16 residues. This CDR3 reads CASSLGGTLSTDTQYF. The CDR3 DNA follows: TGTGCCAGCAGCTTGGGAGGGACTCTTAGCACAGATACGCAGTATTTT.

V and J are TRBV28 and TRBJ1-1; 7 nucleotides match TRBD1. Germline CDR1 MDHEN, CDR2 SYDVKM. This CDR3 contains 15 residues. V lost 6 bases and J lost 3; bases outside the gene matches: 10. CDR3 DNA sequence: TGTGCCAGCAGGCCAGCCGGGACAGAGTACACTGAAGCTTTCTTT. Its protein product is CASRPAGTEYTEAFF. The full variable domain, its missing parts supplied by reference TRBV28 and TRBJ1-1, is DVKVTQSSRYLVKRTGEKVFLECVQDMDHENMFWYRQDPGLGLRLIYFSYDVKMKEKGDIPEGYSVSREKKERFSLILESASTNQTSMYLCASRPAGTEYTEAFFGQGTRLTVV.

This chain uses TRBV15 with TRBJ1-3; possibly TRBD1 for D (5 bases). The V end lost 0 bases, the J end lost 0 bases, and 12 bases lay between the germline ends. This CDR3 comprises 17 residues. CDR1 is LNHNV, CDR2 YYDKDF, per germline (reference sequence). The CDR3, as DNA: TGTGCCACCAGCAGAGATCGGGGGGGAAGCTCTGGAAACACCATATATTTT. This sequence encodes CATSRDRGGSSGNTIYF.

The V gene is TRBV9, the J gene TRBJ1-3; D not certain. The germline V gene encodes CDR1 SGDLS and CDR2 YYNGEE. The CDR3 covers 16 residues. The V and J ends lost 4 bases and 0 bases respectively, with 14 bases between them. The CDR3 DNA is TGTGCCAGCAGCTCCCGGGTACTACCCTCTGGAAACACCATATATTTT. This codes for CASSSRVLPSGNTIYF.

This sequence joins TRBV20-1 and TRBJ1-2; D is uncertain. Deletions cut 5 bases from V and 8 bases from J, with 12 bases between. This CDR3 has 11 amino acids. Per germline, CDR1 DFQATT and CDR2 SNEGSKA (reference sequence). Here the CDR3 reads CSAGPQVGYTF. CDR3 nucleotide sequence: TGCAGTGCTGGACCTCAAGTAGGCTACACCTTC.

The chain links TRBV5-1 to TRBJ1-1; D uncertain. V was clipped by 0 bases and J by 6 bases, with 9 bases between them. The CDR3 runs to 13 residues. Germline V gene data show CDR1 as SGHRS and CDR2 as YFSETQ. This chain's CDR3 is CASSLGGTAEAFF. The CDR3 DNA follows: TGCGCCAGCAGCTTGGGGGGAACGGCTGAAGCTTTCTTT.

This clone was recorded a few times. V and J are TRBV4-3 and TRBJ2-6, with 7 bases that match TRBD1. Trimming cost V 0 bases and J 0 bases; bases outside gene matches: 8. The CDR3 is 19 amino acids. Germline V CDR1 and CDR2: LGHNA, YSLEER. Here the CDR3 reads CASSQERGQPFSGANVLTF. CDR3 sequence (DNA): TGCGCCAGCAGCCAAGAACGGGGACAGCCGTTCTCTGGGGCCAACGTCCTGACTTTC.